This entry features one T cell receptor (beta chain) sequence. Its antigen remains unknown. During the collection period, no donor immune events like infections were recorded. This record belongs to a study of identifying expanded T cells in peripheral blood. With V trimmed by 4 bases and J by 1 base, 8 bases remained unmatched. The germline CDR1 and CDR2 sequences are LGHNA and YSLEER. The length of the CDR3 is 18 residues. Regarding the study as a whole: Across healthy donors, higher total template counts meant significantly greater roughly two-week count variance. Over about two and four weeks, about 15 and 19 clones changed, versus approximately 1.2 between replicates.

Data came from immunoSEQ multiplex PCR; TCRdb stores just in-frame clones and leaves some out. The profile shows under 70,000 clones, roughly 86% of them singletons. The sequencing sample was made of blood. This chain connects TRBV4-3 to TRBJ2-1, with 12 positions matching TRBD2. The source is a person aged 18-70 years in good health. CDR3 DNA: TGCGCCAGCAGCCCCGGGACTAGCGGGCCGATATCCTACAATGAGCAGTTCTTC. Translation gives CASSPGTSGPISYNEQFF.